This TCR beta chain was documented in a study of blood T cell repertoires in COVID-19. About the study: Samples representing acute and convalescent COVID-19 were sourced from the United States, Italy and Spain. T cells, B-cell-depleted T cells, or PBMCs supplied cDNA or gDNA.

The CDR3 has 17 amino acids. Losses at the gene ends were 4 bases for V and 1 base for J; bases not matched to a gene: 4. Germline-derived CDR1 and CDR2 are MNHEY and SVGEGT. How the authors handled the data: Reference gene primer amplification in the assay estimated nucleated cell counts. Clones were sequenced by immunoSEQ multiplex PCR, and TCRdb holds only the in-frame ones, with some missing. For V, J and clone size, that table is used; D and trimming come from the DNA. The sample shows approximately 110,000 clones, more than 80% of them seen only once. This clone has more than one count but fewer than ten. Followed longitudinally, the Seattle patients had been enrolled during active infection.

J is TRBJ2-1 and V is TRBV6-2 or TRBV6-3; 13 positions agree with TRBD2. The sequenced sample consisted of peripheral blood. The clonotype was recovered from an elderly woman with COVID-19, enrolled during active disease. For the CDR3, the DNA is TGTGCCAGCAGTTCTGGACTAGCGGGAGTTTCCTACAATGAGCAGTTCTTC. Translation gives CASSSGLAGVSYNEQFF.